Presented here are 15 T cell receptor beta chains from one specimen sequenced in a study of cytomegalovirus exposure and HLA in healthy donors. PCR primers comprised 60 Vbeta and 13 Jbeta primers. Clones were read by immunoSEQ multiplex PCR, and TCRdb kept only the in-frame ones, dropping some. The data hold 75,000 to 90,000 clones, with about 80% observed a single time. Sample: PBMCs. The receptor source for this set is a man aged 45-65 years in good health and CMV-seronegative.

The chain is built from TRBV7-9 and TRBJ2-7; perhaps TRBD2 as D (5 bases). The CDR3 is 16 amino acids. V lost 5 bases, J lost 6 bases, and 23 bases lay in between. CDR1 SEHNR and CDR2 FQNEAQ come from the germline V gene (reference sequence). CDR3 DNA sequence: TGTGCCAGCAGCCCTCCGGGTGTCGGAGGCTCTACCGAGCAGTACTTC. This codes for CASSPPGVGGSTEQYF.

V gene TRBV7-9 combines with J gene TRBJ2-5; D may be TRBD1 (5 bases). The V gene lost 5 bases and the J gene lost 5 bases, with 21 bases spanning the gap. Germline assignment: CDR1 SEHNR and CDR2 FQNEAQ (reference sequence). CDR3 length: 16 residues. CDR3 region: CASSPPTTGRKETQYF. The CDR3 nucleotides are TGTGCCAGCAGCCCACCAACCACAGGAAGAAAGGAGACCCAGTACTTC.

Regarding this clone: At the DNA level, this CDR3 is encoded by other sequences in the same sample as well. CDR3 nucleotides: TGTGCCAGCACCGACGGACAATATAGCAATCAGCCCCAGCATTTT. This translates into CASTDGQYSNQPQHF. This chain joins TRBV6-1 and TRBJ1-5; possible D gene TRBD1, 5 bases. Germline lookup yields CDR1 MNHNS and CDR2 SASEGT. With 7 bases removed from V and 0 bases from J, the gap between germline ends came to 13 bases. The CDR3 is 15 residues long.

This chain uses TRBV18 with TRBJ2-1; D possibly corresponds to TRBD2 (6 bases). V was trimmed by 4 bases and J by 9 bases, leaving 22 bases between them. The CDR3 extends over 16 amino acids. Germline CDR1 is KGHSH and CDR2 is LQKENI. The CDR3 sequence is CASSRLGRTLVGEQFF. As DNA, the CDR3 is TGTGCCAGCTCACGACTAGGGCGAACCCTAGTAGGTGAGCAGTTCTTC. Using reference TRBV18 and TRBJ2-1 for the parts outside the CDR3, the full variable domain is NAGVMQNPRHLVRRRGQEARLRCSPMKGHSHVYWYRQLPEEGLKFMVYLQKENIIDESGMPKERFSAEFPKEGPSILRIQQVVRGDSAAYFCASSRLGRTLVGEQFFGPGTRLTVL.

The chain joins TRBV5-5 to TRBJ2-7; D gene uncertain. Germline values: CDR1 SGHKS, CDR2 YYEKEE (reference sequence). The CDR3 totals 13 residues. Trimming shortened V by 2 bases and J by 0 bases, and 6 bases separated the two germline ends. In nucleotides, the CDR3 is TGTGCCAGCAGCTTAAGGAGCTCCTACGAGCAGTACTTC. This codes for CASSLRSSYEQYF. Combining the CDR3 with reference TRBV5-5 and TRBJ2-7 gives the whole variable domain DAGVTQSPTHLIKTRGQQVTLRCSPISGHKSVSWYQQVLGQGPQFIFQYYEKEERGRGNFPDRFSARQFPNYSSELNVNALLLGDSALYLCASSLRSSYEQYFGPGTRLTVT.

The chain has TRBV10-1 and TRBJ2-1, with TRBD1 matching over 8 bases. This CDR3 contains 13 residues. Germline V gene lookup returns CDR1 WNHNN and CDR2 SYGVQD (reference sequence). Trimming at V came to 3 bases and at J to 7 bases, leaving 2 bases not matched to a gene. The CDR3 sequence: CASSERQGNEQFF. In DNA form, the CDR3 reads TGCGCCAGCAGTGAACGACAGGGGAATGAGCAGTTCTTC.

This sequence joins TRBV21-1 and TRBJ1-5; the table names TRBD1, a call not compared with the DNA. TRBV21-1 is annotated as a pseudogene. The CDR3 is 18 amino acids. In nucleotides, the CDR3 is TGTGCCAGCAGCAACGACAAGACAGGGGGTAGTGGCAATCAGCCCCAGCATTTT. This codes for CASSNDKTGGSGNQPQHF.

The chain is built from TRBV30 and TRBJ1-5; no reliable D call. The CDR3 extends over 14 amino acids. V was clipped by 3 bases and J by 0 bases, with 9 bases between them. Germline lookup yields CDR1 GTSNPN and CDR2 SVGIG (reference sequence). CDR3 region: CAWRTGYSNQPQHF. CDR3 nucleotides: TGTGCCTGGAGGACGGGTTATAGCAATCAGCCCCAGCATTTT.

J is TRBJ1-2 and V is TRBV4-2, with 7 bases that match TRBD1. From germline, CDR1 is LGHNA and CDR2 YNFKEQ. After removal of 4 bases from V and 3 bases from J, the junction contained 5 bases not matched to a gene. CDR3 length: 14 amino acids. CDR3 sequence (DNA): TGTGCCAGCAGCCCAGGGGGGAGACACTATGGCTACACCTTC. Translating it yields CASSPGGRHYGYTF.

V gene TRBV18 combines with J gene TRBJ1-4, with 7 positions matching TRBD1. The CDR3 length is 14 residues. Germline loops: CDR1 KGHSH, CDR2 LQKENI. V trimming: 3 bases; J trimming: 8 bases; junction bases outside the gene matches: 6. CDR3 protein: CASSPSGQREKLFF. The CDR3 coding sequence is TGTGCCAGCTCACCTTCGGGACAGAGGGAAAAACTGTTTTTT.

The V call is TRBV4-2, the J call TRBJ1-2; 8 nucleotides line up with TRBD1. After removal of 1 base from V and 2 bases from J, the junction contained 6 bases not matched to a gene. CDR1 is LGHNA and CDR2 is YNFKEQ in the germline V gene. The CDR3 is 16 amino acids. The chain's CDR3 is CASSQGGTGENYGYTF. Written as DNA, the CDR3 is TGTGCCAGCAGCCAAGGGGGGACAGGCGAAAACTATGGCTACACCTTC.

This clone has just one count. This rearrangement joins TRBV7-2 to TRBJ1-5; TRBD1 matches 7 bases. In germline, CDR1 is SGHTA, CDR2 FQGNSA. This CDR3 region has 14 residues. Trimming removed 4 bases from V and 5 bases from J; junction bases left unmatched: 5. In DNA form, the CDR3 reads TGTGCCAGCAGCTGGACAGGAAAGGATCAGCCCCAGCATTTT. Its translation: CASSWTGKDQPQHF.

In this sample, this clone turned up a few times. This rearrangement joins TRBV5-1 to TRBJ2-1; 7 bases match TRBD2. Germline lookup yields CDR1 SGHRS and CDR2 YFSETQ. Unmatched junction bases numbered 10, after V lost 0 bases and J lost 4 bases. CDR3 length equals 17 residues. In nucleotides, the CDR3 is TGCGCCAGCAGCTTGGGCATGGGCGGGGAGGGTTACAATGAGCAGTTCTTC. Its translation: CASSLGMGGEGYNEQFF.

V usage is TRBV6-6 and J usage is TRBJ2-2, with D possibly TRBD2 on 6 matching bases. The V end lost 6 bases, the J end lost 6 bases, and 14 bases lay between the germline ends. The germline V gene encodes CDR1 MNHNY and CDR2 SVGAGI (reference sequence). The length of the CDR3 is 14 residues. The CDR3 loop is CASSPRGVSGELFF. The CDR3 region has the DNA TGTGCCAGCAGCCCGCGCGGGGTGTCCGGGGAGCTGTTTTTT.

The chain is built from TRBV7-3 and TRBJ1-2, with D possibly being TRBD1 (6 bases). The CDR3 spans 13 residues. V lost 2 bases to trimming and J lost 5 bases, with 9 bases between them. Germline CDR1 and CDR2: SGHTA and FQGTGA. CDR3 sequence (DNA): TGTGCCAGCAGCTTAGGGGGGGCTTATGGCTACACCTTC. Its translation is CASSLGGAYGYTF.